This entry describes one T cell receptor beta chain. Its antigen is as yet unknown. Sequence at one end of the junction differs from germline and may be a read error. This sample was included in a study of CD8+ T cells in alopecia areata. Whole-study findings and limits: Alphabeta T cells residing in normal skin are also sequenced in scalp samples.

Germline CDR1 reads SGHRS; CDR2 reads YFSETQ. The CDR3 contains 12 residues. Reverse transcription of extracted RNA yielded cDNA, which provided the sequencing template. Assay: immunoSEQ multiplex PCR; the TCRdb copy retains only in-frame clones and omits some. The data show roughly 100,000 clones, around 50% seen once. The receptor's source is a human donor in good health. The chain uses TRBV5-1 and TRBJ2-3; either TRBD1 or TRBD2 may supply D (5 bases each). Sequenced sample: CD4+ T cells sorted from blood. The chain's CDR3 is CASSLAGTGWDF. The CDR3 DNA follows: TGCGCCAGCAGCTTGGCCGGGACCGGCTGGGATTTT.